This note documents a single T cell receptor beta chain sequence. Its antigen is as yet unknown. These data are taken from a study of CD8 T cells in Susac syndrome. Study-wide results and limits: Acknowledgment was made by the study that its TCR sequencing and HLA analysis involved a relatively small number of individuals.

RNA was extracted with the RNeasy kit, and a quantity of roughly 0.45 to 1 ug was reverse transcribed using random hexamers. TCRdb processed the immunoSEQ multiplex PCR reads anew with MiXCR; each CDR3 protein has one entry. This sample yields approximately 140,000 distinct CDR3 sequences, of which around 94% are seen a single time; roughly 0.27% belongs to the top ten. V shed 8 bases and J shed 3 bases, with 14 bases lying between them. The CDR3 contains 12 residues. Germline loops: CDR1 GTSNPN, CDR2 SVGIG (reference sequence). V is TRBV30 and J is TRBJ2-7; tentative D call: TRBD2 (6 bases). The receptor comes from a human donor in good health. Sequenced input: CD8+ T cells from PBMCs. The CDR3 here is CAGRLVGYEQYF. Here the CDR3 DNA reads TGTGCCGGAAGACTAGTTGGCTACGAGCAGTACTTC.